This T cell receptor beta chain was profiled in a study of long-term antiretroviral therapy in people with HIV. In the study overall: The oldest specimens predate the 2015 immediate-ART recommendation by about a decade. Notes on the study in general: Transplant-donor-level diversity was not reached after ART, though diversity increased. Older ART regimens may have been in use when blood was drawn between about 2004 and 2017.

This clone has a single count. Antigen unknown. The run of the v3.0 immunoSEQ assay was at survey level. The protocol was immunoSEQ multiplex PCR, while the TCRdb copy is restricted to in-frame clones and leaves out a portion. This repertoire shows approximately 20,000 clones, roughly 80% found once; its top ten account for about 10%. In germline, CDR1 is MNHNS, CDR2 SASEGT. V lost 3 bases to trimming and J lost 2 bases, with 4 bases between them. This CDR3 is built from 12 residues. The sequenced sample was unsorted PBMCs, obtained 0.2 years after starting antiretroviral therapy. The TCR comes from a woman aged 40 to 49 with HIV. The chain combines TRBV6-1 with TRBJ2-5; D not resolved. In DNA, the CDR3 is TGTGCCAGCAGTGACGGGCAAGAGACCCAGTACTTC. It encodes CASSDGQETQYF.